The rows below give T cell receptor beta chains drawn from one sample of a study of control samples from healthy donors and cancer patients. TCRdb's copy holds only in-frame clones and misses some; the assay was immunoSEQ multiplex PCR. This table holds about 25,000 clones, 65% to 90% found once. The material sequenced was PBMCs. These receptors came from a woman aged 60-75 years with head and neck cancer. CDR3s include the opening cysteine and the closing phenylalanine or tryptophan. D genes are given only for firm matches. Size tells how often a clone was seen (once, few, many) or the class of an expanded clone, and some rows leave it out.

- | TRBJ2-7 | TRBV2 | TRBD2 | CASSSAGAPYEQYF | TGTGCCAGCAGTAGTGCGGGAGCGCCCTACGAGCAGTACTTC
once | TRBJ2-3 | TRBV9 | TRBD1 | CASSVTGASTDTQYF | TGTGCCAGCAGCGTAACAGGGGCCAGCACAGATACGCAGTATTTT
once | TRBJ1-2 | TRBV6-1 | - | CASSDRQALYGYTF | TGTGCCAGCAGTGATCGACAGGCTCTATACGGCTACACCTTC
- | TRBJ2-2 | TRBV6-2/TRBV6-3 | TRBD2 | CASSYSGGRAAGELFF | TGTGCCAGCAGTTACTCAGGCGGGAGGGCCGCCGGGGAGCTGTTTTTT
- | TRBJ2-1 | TRBV6-2/TRBV6-3 | - | CASSRPQGNEQFF | TGTGCCAGCAGTCGCCCGCAGGGGAATGAGCAGTTCTTC
- | TRBJ1-5 | TRBV19 | - | CATGGVPSNQPQHF | TGTGCCACCGGCGGGGTCCCTAGCAATCAGCCCCAGCATTTT
- | TRBJ1-3 | TRBV21-1 | - | CASSIDGSASGNTIYF | TGTGCCAGCAGCATAGACGGAAGTGCCTCTGGAAACACCATATATTTT
few | TRBJ2-2 | TRBV19 | - | CASREQNAGELFF | TGTGCCAGTAGGGAACAGAACGCCGGGGAGCTGTTTTTT
- | TRBJ2-5 | TRBV5-6 | TRBD2 | CASSAPGLAGEETQYF | TGTGCCAGCAGCGCCCCGGGACTAGCGGGAGAAGAGACCCAGTACTTC
- | TRBJ2-1 | TRBV19 | TRBD2 | CASRGLVGNNEQFF | TGTGCCAGTAGAGGACTAGTGGGGAACAATGAGCAGTTCTTC
once | TRBJ2-3 | TRBV3-1/TRBV3-2 | - | CASSQRTSQNTQYF | TGTGCCAGCAGCCAAAGAACTAGTCAAAATACGCAGTATTTT
- | TRBJ2-7 | TRBV4-1 | TRBD1 | CASSSRDSSYEQYF | TGCGCCAGCAGCTCCCGGGACAGTTCCTACGAGCAGTACTTC
few | TRBJ2-5 | TRBV11-2 | - | CASSVNQETQYF | TGTGCCAGCAGCGTCAATCAAGAGACCCAGTACTTC
- | TRBJ2-7 | TRBV18 | - | CASSPQGPYEQYF | TGTGCCAGCTCACCCCAGGGGCCCTACGAGCAGTACTTC
once | TRBJ2-5 | TRBV7-2 | TRBD2 | CASTPRRLAGETQYF | TGTGCCAGCACCCCTAGGAGACTAGCGGGGGAGACCCAGTACTTC
- | TRBJ2-3 | TRBV5-8 | - | CASSLYLNTDTQYF | TGTGCCAGCAGCTTGTATCTGAACACAGATACGCAGTATTTT
- | TRBJ1-3 | TRBV2 | - | CASNNLLSGNTIYF | TGTGCCAGCAATAATCTCCTCTCTGGAAACACCATATATTTT
- | TRBJ1-2 | TRBV2 | - | CASSGFYGYTF | TGTGCCAGCAGTGGCTTCTATGGCTACACCTTC
- | TRBJ1-1 | TRBV7-3 | - | CASSFTGNTEAFF | TGTGCCAGCAGCTTCACAGGGAACACTGAAGCTTTCTTT
- | TRBJ2-7 | TRBV6-5 | - | CASSPGRSYEQYF | TGTGCCAGCAGCCCCGGCCGGTCCTACGAGCAGTACTTC
- | TRBJ1-2 | TRBV9 | - | CASSVGQSNYGYTF | TGTGCCAGCAGCGTAGGACAGTCTAACTATGGCTACACCTTC
few | TRBJ2-1 | TRBV4-2 | - | CASSQDWGSYNEQFF | TGTGCCAGCAGCCAAGACTGGGGCTCCTACAATGAGCAGTTCTTC
- | TRBJ2-3 | TRBV9 | - | CASSVYMSDTQYF | TGTGCCAGCAGCGTCTACATGTCAGATACGCAGTATTTT
few | TRBJ2-4 | TRBV5-5 | - | CASSPWPWGKNIQYF | TGTGCCAGCAGCCCGTGGCCCTGGGGCAAAAACATTCAGTACTTC
once | TRBJ2-7 | TRBV2 | - | CASSEASHYEQYF | TGTGCCAGCAGTGAAGCTTCCCATTACGAGCAGTACTTC
- | TRBJ1-1 | TRBV15 | - | CATSRDTGWNTEAFF | TGTGCCACCAGCAGAGATACAGGGTGGAACACTGAAGCTTTCTTT
- | TRBJ1-5 | TRBV19 | TRBD1 | CASQTGGGQPQHF | TGTGCCAGTCAGACAGGGGGCGGACAGCCCCAGCATTTT
- | TRBJ2-1 | TRBV5-1 | TRBD2 | CASSPGLAGEGEQFF | TGCGCCAGCAGCCCCGGACTAGCGGGAGAGGGGGAGCAGTTCTTC
- | TRBJ2-5 | TRBV13 | - | CASSLEQPKIRTQYF | TGTGCCAGCAGCTTAGAACAGCCAAAGATTCGGACCCAGTACTTC
few | TRBJ2-3 | TRBV14 | - | CASSLFRDTQYF | TGTGCCAGCAGCCTATTCAGGGATACGCAGTATTTT
- | TRBJ2-3 | TRBV7-2 | TRBD1 | CASSLTQGAITQYF | TGTGCCAGCAGCTTAACACAGGGGGCAATTACGCAGTATTTT
- | TRBJ1-6 | TRBV7-9 | - | CASGPLLMGLPLHF | TGTGCCAGCGGGCCCCTGTTAATGGGGCTCCCCCTCCACTTT
- | TRBJ1-5 | TRBV3-1/TRBV3-2 | TRBD1 | CASSARQGSNQPQHF | TGTGCCAGCAGCGCACGACAGGGGAGCAATCAGCCCCAGCATTTT
- | TRBJ2-7 | TRBV5-1 | TRBD2 | CASRLGLAGADEQYF | TGCGCCAGCAGATTGGGACTAGCGGGAGCGGACGAGCAGTACTTC
- | TRBJ2-1 | TRBV7-2 | - | CATSTKVKIYNEQFF | TGTGCCACATCCACTAAGGTCAAGATCTACAATGAGCAGTTCTTC
- | TRBJ2-1 | TRBV4-1 | TRBD2 | CASSATSGRSSSRYNEQFF | TGCGCCAGCAGCGCGACTAGCGGGAGGTCGTCGAGTAGGTACAATGAGCAGTTCTTC
- | TRBJ1-6 | TRBV12-5 | - | CASGLVTGGSPLHF | TGTGCTAGTGGTTTGGTAACGGGGGGTTCACCCCTCCACTTT
- | TRBJ1-5 | TRBV6-5 | - | CASRPSGANHQPQHF | TGTGCCAGCAGACCTTCGGGGGCCAATCATCAGCCCCAGCATTTT
- | TRBJ2-5 | TRBV29-1 | - | CSVVRGGLTQYF | TGCAGCGTTGTACGGGGTGGATTGACCCAGTACTTC
- | TRBJ2-1 | TRBV11-2 | - | CASSLAANEQFF | TGTGCCAGCAGCTTAGCCGCGAATGAGCAGTTCTTC